The 32 T cell receptor beta chains in this list originate from one sample, sequenced in a study of OX40 agonist ivuxolimab in advanced cancers. Data came from immunoSEQ multiplex PCR; TCRdb stores just in-frame clones and leaves some out. The data hold around 53,000 clones, with 75% to 80% observed a single time. This sample comprised CD4+ or CD8+ T cells sorted from blood, obtained in a trial of the OX40 agonist ivuxolimab. The receptor set was obtained from an adult with an advanced solid tumor such as melanoma, head and neck, liver or kidney cancer.

This chain joins TRBV5-1 and TRBJ2-3; perhaps TRBD1 as D (5 bases). CDR3 size: 14 residues. Trimming cost V 0 bases and J 5 bases, with 10 bases left between them. CDR1 is SGHRS, CDR2 YFSETQ, per germline. The CDR3 nucleotides read TGCGCCAGCAGCTTGGCCAGGGATGGAGATACGCAGTATTTT. This gives the protein CASSLARDGDTQYF. Combining the CDR3 with reference TRBV5-1 and TRBJ2-3 gives the whole variable domain KAGVTQTPRYLIKTRGQQVTLSCSPISGHRSVSWYQQTPGQGLQFLFEYFSETQRNKGNFPGRFSGRQFSNSRSEMNVSTLELGDSALYLCASSLARDGDTQYFGPGTRLTVL.

This chain uses TRBV27 with TRBJ2-5, with D maybe TRBD2 (7 bases). The CDR3 is made up of 14 amino acids. Germline V gene sequence: CDR1 MNHEY, CDR2 SMNVEV (reference sequence). The V and J ends lost 5 bases and 4 bases respectively, with 14 bases between them. The CDR3 DNA reads as TGTGCCAGCAGTAAAAGGGGAGGGGGAGAGACCCAGTACTTC. Translation gives CASSKRGGGETQYF.

The chain combines TRBV28 with TRBJ1-4, with 9 bases that match TRBD1. Germline V gives CDR1 MDHEN, CDR2 SYDVKM. The CDR3 is 15 amino acids. Trimming removed 6 bases from V and 8 bases from J; junction bases left unmatched: 10. CDR3 residues: CASSPLWTGEEKLFF. CDR3 DNA sequence: TGTGCCAGCAGCCCCCTTTGGACAGGGGAGGAAAAACTGTTTTTT.

The V call is TRBV7-2, the J call TRBJ2-7, with D hard to call. V dropped 2 bases and J dropped 3 bases, with 2 bases sitting between them. Germline CDR1 SGHTA, CDR2 FQGNSA. This CDR3 has 11 amino acids. CDR3 region: CASSLNYEQYF. CDR3 DNA: TGTGCCAGCAGCTTAAACTACGAGCAGTACTTC.

This chain connects TRBV5-1 to TRBJ1-1; TRBD1 matches 9 bases. Germline-derived CDR1 and CDR2 are SGHRS and YFSETQ. CDR3 length equals 17 residues. The V gene end was trimmed by 0 bases and the J gene end by 4 bases; junction bases not matched to a gene: 10. The CDR3 loop is CASSLGPGQGRGTEAFF. The CDR3, as DNA: TGCGCCAGCAGCTTGGGGCCGGGACAGGGAAGGGGCACTGAAGCTTTCTTT.

The V call is TRBV5-1, the J call TRBJ2-5; no definite D call. V dropped 0 bases and J dropped 1 base, with 1 base sitting between them. The V gene's germline CDR1 is SGHRS and CDR2 YFSETQ. The CDR3 is 12 residues long. The CDR3, as DNA: TGCGCCAGCAGCTTGGCCCAAGAGACCCAGTACTTC. This gives the protein CASSLAQETQYF.

The J gene is TRBJ2-1, the V gene TRBV7-2; TRBD2 agrees at 8 bases. Germline V gene data show CDR1 as SGHTA and CDR2 as FQGNSA. This CDR3 contains 15 residues. J was trimmed by 4 bases and V by 7 bases; bases with no gene match: 9. Here the CDR3 reads CASTRSGTSYNEQFF. The CDR3 DNA reads TGTGCCAGCACCCGTAGCGGGACGTCGTACAATGAGCAGTTCTTC.

The chain combines TRBV6-6 with TRBJ1-6; D call uncertain. V lost 7 bases and J lost 10, with 8 bases in between. CDR1 and CDR2 from the germline V gene are MNHNY and SVGAGI (reference sequence). CDR3 length equals 11 residues. CDR3: CASTRESPLHF. CDR3 nucleotide sequence: TGTGCCAGCACGAGGGAATCACCCCTCCACTTT.

This chain connects TRBV27 to TRBJ2-2, with D uncertain. Trimming shortened V by 6 bases and J by 2 bases, and 16 bases separated the two germline ends. Germline V gives CDR1 MNHEY, CDR2 SMNVEV (reference sequence). The CDR3 is 16 residues long. CDR3 amino acids: CASSLLDTLNTGELFF. The CDR3 DNA reads as TGTGCCAGCAGCCTCTTAGACACTTTAAACACCGGGGAGCTGTTTTTT.

This sequence joins TRBV20-1 and TRBJ2-7; D uncertain. Per the germline V gene, CDR1 is DFQATT and CDR2 is SNEGSKA (reference sequence). V lost 6 bases, J lost 5 bases, and 8 bases lay in between. This CDR3 comprises 10 residues. The CDR3 sequence: CSAKRDEQYF. In DNA, the CDR3 is TGCAGTGCGAAGAGAGACGAGCAGTACTTC.

This chain links TRBV11-2 with TRBJ2-1; perhaps TRBD2 as D (5 bases). CDR3 size: 13 residues. V lost 2 bases to trimming and J lost 9 bases, with 11 bases between them. The germline V gene encodes CDR1 SGHAT and CDR2 FQNNGV. CDR3 sequence (DNA): TGTGCCAGCAGCTTATCAGCGGAGACTGAGCAGTTCTTC. It encodes CASSLSAETEQFF.

This clone was observed once. The rearrangement joins TRBV28 to TRBJ2-7, with 9 bases that match TRBD1. The junction had 5 bases not matched to a gene; V was cut back by 10 bases and J by 7 bases. From germline, CDR1 is MDHEN and CDR2 SYDVKM. The CDR3 consists of 11 residues. CDR3 sequence (DNA): TGTGCCACACAGGGGGCGCGGGAGCAGTACTTC. This sequence encodes CATQGAREQYF. The variable domain in full, with the rest retrieved from reference TRBV28 and TRBJ2-7, is DVKVTQSSRYLVKRTGEKVFLECVQDMDHENMFWYRQDPGLGLRLIYFSYDVKMKEKGDIPEGYSVSREKKERFSLILESASTNQTSMYLCATQGAREQYFGPGTRLTVT.

This clone occurred a few times. The chain couples TRBV25-1 to TRBJ1-1; D not certain. The V gene lost 1 base and the J gene lost 0 bases, with 6 bases spanning the gap. The CDR3 consists of 14 residues. Germline CDR1 MGHDK, CDR2 SYGVNS. This chain's CDR3 is CASSESRMNTEAFF. The CDR3 nucleotides are TGTGCCAGCAGTGAATCTCGGATGAACACTGAAGCTTTCTTT.

The chain couples TRBV2 to TRBJ1-5; D not resolved. Deletions cut 3 bases from V and 4 bases from J, with 13 bases between. The length of the CDR3 is 15 residues. Germline CDR1 reads SNHLY; CDR2 reads FYNNEI. Here the CDR3 reads CASSEEGGPNQPQHF. CDR3 nucleotide sequence: TGTGCCAGCAGTGAGGAAGGCGGCCCAAATCAGCCCCAGCATTTT.

A few counts support this clone. V gene TRBV19 combines with J gene TRBJ1-5; 10 nucleotides align to TRBD1. CDR1 is LNHDA and CDR2 is SQIVND in the germline V gene (reference sequence). V gave up 9 bases and J gave up 2 bases; unmatched junction bases: 1. The CDR3 sequence is 13 residues long. The CDR3 here is CARGTGGNQPQHF. The CDR3 DNA sequence: TGTGCCAGGGGGACAGGGGGCAATCAGCCCCAGCATTTT.

V usage is TRBV2 and J usage is TRBJ1-1; D gene ambiguous. V was shortened by 2 bases and J by 6 bases, with 10 bases between the two germline ends. Germline values: CDR1 SNHLY, CDR2 FYNNEI. This CDR3 has 13 residues. CDR3 in amino acids: CASSELRQAEAFF. CDR3 sequence (DNA): TGTGCCAGCAGTGAACTAAGGCAAGCTGAAGCTTTCTTT.

The rearrangement uses TRBV4-1 and TRBJ2-3; D is perhaps TRBD2 (6 bases). This CDR3 has 19 residues. Per the germline V gene, CDR1 is MGHRA and CDR2 is YSYEKL. V was clipped by 1 base and J by 3 bases, with 23 bases between them. The CDR3 bases are TGCGCCAGCAGCCAAGGGAGGGTCCGTAGGCGGCAAGAAACAGATACGCAGTATTTT. Protein: CASSQGRVRRRQETDTQYF.

This sequence joins TRBV7-2 and TRBJ2-3; D possibly corresponds to TRBD1 (5 bases). CDR3 length: 15 residues. CDR1 SGHTA and CDR2 FQGNSA come from the germline V gene. The V end was cut by 6 bases, the J end by 1 base, with 14 bases between. The chain's CDR3 is CASRSRAFGTDTQYF. The CDR3 DNA reads as TGTGCCAGCAGATCCAGGGCCTTTGGCACAGATACGCAGTATTTT.

This clone was seen a few times. The rearrangement uses TRBV7-2 and TRBJ2-5; D possibly matches TRBD1 or TRBD2 (5 bases each). Trimming cost V 2 bases and J 7 bases, with 20 bases left between them. CDR1 SGHTA and CDR2 FQGNSA come from the germline V gene. This CDR3 spans 16 amino acids. The DNA of the CDR3 is TGTGCCAGCAGCTTATCTAGCTTTGGGCCCCAGGGGACCCAGTACTTC. Residues: CASSLSSFGPQGTQYF.

The chain recombines TRBV7-9 with TRBJ2-3; 10 positions match TRBD2. The ends lost 1 base at V and 0 bases at J; junction bases unmatched: 4. The CDR3 consists of 17 residues. The germline V gene has CDR1 SEHNR and CDR2 FQNEAQ (reference sequence). CDR3 nucleotides: TGTGCCAGCAGCTTAGAGGCTAGCGGGAGTAGCACAGATACGCAGTATTTT. As protein: CASSLEASGSSTDTQYF.

The rearrangement joins TRBV5-4 to TRBJ1-2; 8 nucleotides align to TRBD1. V was clipped by 0 bases and J by 8 bases; unmatched bases: 6. CDR3 size: 14 residues. Per the germline V gene, CDR1 is SGHNT and CDR2 is YYREEE (reference sequence). CDR3 in amino acids: CASSLAPGQGGYTF. Written as DNA, the CDR3 is TGTGCCAGCAGCTTGGCCCCAGGACAGGGAGGCTACACCTTC.

The genes are TRBV7-2 and TRBJ2-2; 7 bases align to TRBD1. CDR3 length: 14 amino acids. CDR1 and CDR2 from the germline V gene are SGHTA and FQGNSA. Trimming cost V 3 bases and J 4 bases; bases outside gene matches: 2. The CDR3 loop is CASSFNRGTGELFF. DNA for the CDR3: TGTGCCAGCAGCTTTAACAGGGGCACCGGGGAGCTGTTTTTT.

This clone was detected a few times. The chain combines TRBV4-1 with TRBJ2-2; a possible D gene is TRBD2 (7 bases). V was clipped by 4 bases and J by 5 bases, with 14 bases between them. Germline CDR1 MGHRA, CDR2 YSYEKL. This CDR3 contains 15 residues. The CDR3 nucleotides read TGCGCCAGCAGCCCTGGAAGGGGGGGAACCGGGGAGCTGTTTTTT. It translates to CASSPGRGGTGELFF.

The chain has TRBV7-3 and TRBJ1-2; 9 bases align to TRBD1. V lost 11 bases, J lost 8 bases, and 6 bases stayed unmatched. The CDR3 loop spans 11 amino acids. Germline CDR1 SGHTA, CDR2 FQGTGA. The CDR3 nucleotides read TGTGCCGGCTCGACAGGGGGAGGCTACACCTTC. It encodes CAGSTGGGYTF.

On this clone: One junction end disagrees with the germline gene, perhaps due to a read error. V and J are TRBV6-5 and TRBJ2-7; 8 bases match TRBD1. This CDR3 comprises 11 residues. Germline CDR1 MNHEY, CDR2 SVGAGI. DNA of the CDR3: TGTGCCAGCAGTGCCCGGGACAGGACACTATTC. This encodes CASSARDRTLF.

The V and J genes are TRBV7-3 and TRBJ2-2; D might be TRBD1 (6 bases). The CDR3 is 12 amino acids. V dropped 5 bases and J dropped 8 bases, with 9 bases sitting between them. CDR1 is SGHTA, CDR2 FQGTGA, per germline. CDR3 DNA: TGTGCCAGCAGCAACAGGGTGGGGGAGCTGTTTTTT. This translates into CASSNRVGELFF.

The chain is built from TRBV6-5 and TRBJ1-3; D is unclear. CDR3 size: 14 residues. Deletions cut 7 bases from V and 0 bases from J, with 10 bases between. The V gene's germline CDR1 is MNHEY and CDR2 SVGAGI. The CDR3 DNA reads as TGTGCCAGCACCGGGCCATCCTCTGGAAACACCATATATTTT. Amino acids: CASTGPSSGNTIYF.

In its sample, this clone was seen a few times. The rearrangement joins TRBV9 to TRBJ2-3; 15 nucleotides line up with TRBD2. Germline trimming cut 0 bases from V and 4 bases from J; bases unmatched to any gene: 12. Germline V lookup: CDR1 SGDLS, CDR2 YYNGEE. The length of the CDR3 is 20 residues. DNA for the CDR3: TGTGCCAGCAGCGTAGAGGAAGGGACTAGCGGGAGGAGGAGGCCAGATACGCAGTATTTT. This translates into CASSVEEGTSGRRRPDTQYF.

This clone was seen a handful of times. The chain couples TRBV28 to TRBJ2-1, with 9 bases matching TRBD1. Trimming took 6 bases from V and 6 from J; bases not matched to a gene: 9. The germline V gene has CDR1 MDHEN and CDR2 SYDVKM. The CDR3 loop spans 15 amino acids. The CDR3 DNA sequence: TGTGCCAGCAGGACCGGGACAGGGTCCCTCAATGAGCAGTTCTTC. Translation: CASRTGTGSLNEQFF.

This chain joins TRBV4-1 and TRBJ2-3; tentatively, D is TRBD2 (5 bases). The CDR3 spans 15 residues. CDR1 and CDR2 from the germline V gene are MGHRA and YSYEKL. V lost 0 bases and J lost 6, with 13 bases in between. CDR3 sequence: CASSQDAPRTDTQYF. The CDR3 DNA follows: TGCGCCAGCAGCCAAGACGCCCCCCGGACTGATACGCAGTATTTT.

This clone was counted a single time. V gene TRBV5-6 combines with J gene TRBJ2-5; 8 bases are shared with TRBD2. Unmatched junction bases numbered 1, after V lost 0 bases and J lost 0 bases. The V gene's germline CDR1 is SGHDT and CDR2 YYEEEE. The CDR3 loop spans 15 amino acids. The chain's CDR3 is CASSLVAGNQETQYF. As DNA, the CDR3 is TGTGCCAGCAGCTTGGTAGCGGGGAACCAAGAGACCCAGTACTTC.

This clone came up once. The V gene is TRBV28, the J gene TRBJ2-1, with D possibly TRBD1 on 7 matching bases. The CDR3 spans 13 residues. Between the trimmed V and J ends, which lost 6 bases and 4 bases, there was a span of 10 bases. The V gene's germline CDR1 is MDHEN and CDR2 SYDVKM. In DNA, the CDR3 is TGTGCCAGCAGGGGGGGACAGTACAATGAGCAGTTCTTC. Translating gives CASRGGQYNEQFF.